This TCR delta chain was found in a study of gamma-delta T cells after stem cell transplantation. TCRdb fed the RT-PCR reads to CATT. This sample has about 1,300 delta-chain clones, with about 3.7% found just once. This clone is termed large. The same CDR3 arises from other DNA sequences in this sample as well. The CDR3 consists of 20 residues. The V gene end was trimmed by 0 bases and the J gene end by 1 base; junction bases not matched to a gene: 17. Germline loops: CDR1 GEAIGNYY, CDR2 EKD. Sequencing was performed on gamma-delta T cells. The chain links TRDV2 to TRDJ1, with 9 nucleotides matching TRDD2. The receptor was derived from a human donor. It is not recorded whose cells these are; they may come from a transplant donor. CDR3 in DNA: TGTGCCTGTGACACCTGGCCTTCCTACTCCAATGGGTTCATCACCGATAAACTCATCTTT. This sequence encodes CACDTWPSYSNGFITDKLIF.